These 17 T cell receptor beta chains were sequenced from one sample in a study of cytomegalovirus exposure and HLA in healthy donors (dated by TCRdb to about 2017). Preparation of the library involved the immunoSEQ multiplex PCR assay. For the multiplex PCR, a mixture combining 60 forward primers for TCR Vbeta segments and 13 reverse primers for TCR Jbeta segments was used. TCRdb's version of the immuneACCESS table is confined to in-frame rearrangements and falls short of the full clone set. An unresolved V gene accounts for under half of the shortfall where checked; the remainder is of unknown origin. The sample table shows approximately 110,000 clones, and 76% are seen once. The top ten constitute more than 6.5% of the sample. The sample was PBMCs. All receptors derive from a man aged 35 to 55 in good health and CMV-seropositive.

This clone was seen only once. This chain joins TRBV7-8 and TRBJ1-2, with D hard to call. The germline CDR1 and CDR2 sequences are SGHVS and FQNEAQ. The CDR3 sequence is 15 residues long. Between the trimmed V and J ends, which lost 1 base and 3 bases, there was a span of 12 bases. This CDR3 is CASSLVQEGYYGYTF. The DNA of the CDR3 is TGTGCCAGCAGCTTAGTGCAGGAAGGATACTATGGCTACACCTTC.

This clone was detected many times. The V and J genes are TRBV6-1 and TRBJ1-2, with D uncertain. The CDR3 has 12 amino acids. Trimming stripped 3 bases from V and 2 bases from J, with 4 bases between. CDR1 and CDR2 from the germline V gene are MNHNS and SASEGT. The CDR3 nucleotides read TGTGCCAGCAGTGACATCAACTATGGCTACACCTTC. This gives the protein CASSDINYGYTF.

The CDR3 coding sequence is TGTGCCAGCAGTTACTCGGGGGCACGCGAAAAACTGTTTTTT. This gives the protein CASSYSGAREKLFF. The chain uses TRBV6-5 and TRBJ1-4; possibly TRBD1 for D (6 bases). This CDR3 spans 14 amino acids. In germline, CDR1 is MNHEY, CDR2 SVGAGI. Trimming pared 0 bases from V and 8 bases from J, leaving 10 bases between.

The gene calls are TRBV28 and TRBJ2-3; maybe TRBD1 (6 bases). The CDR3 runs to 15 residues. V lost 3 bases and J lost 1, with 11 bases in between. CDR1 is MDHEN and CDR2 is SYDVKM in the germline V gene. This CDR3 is CASSLRGSGTDTQYF. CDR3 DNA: TGTGCCAGCAGTTTGAGGGGGTCAGGCACAGATACGCAGTATTTT.

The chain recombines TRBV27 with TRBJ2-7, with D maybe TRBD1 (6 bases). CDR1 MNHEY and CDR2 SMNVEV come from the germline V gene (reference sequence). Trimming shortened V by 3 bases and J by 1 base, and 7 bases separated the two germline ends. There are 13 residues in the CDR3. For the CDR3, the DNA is TGTGCCAGCAGTTTCGGGACATCCTACGAGCAGTACTTC. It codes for CASSFGTSYEQYF.

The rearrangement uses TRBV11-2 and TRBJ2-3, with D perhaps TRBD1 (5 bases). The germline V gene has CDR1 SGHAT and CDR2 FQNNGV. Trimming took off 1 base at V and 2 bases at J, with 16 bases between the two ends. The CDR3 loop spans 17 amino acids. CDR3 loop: CASSLVVQVLTTDTQYF. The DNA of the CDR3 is TGTGCCAGCAGCTTAGTGGTACAGGTCCTCACCACAGATACGCAGTATTTT.

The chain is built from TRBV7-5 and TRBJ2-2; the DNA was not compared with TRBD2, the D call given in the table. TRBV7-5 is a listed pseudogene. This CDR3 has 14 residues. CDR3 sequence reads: CARSPGTSAGELFF. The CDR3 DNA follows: TGTGCCAGAAGCCCAGGAACTAGCGCCGGGGAGCTGTTTTTT.

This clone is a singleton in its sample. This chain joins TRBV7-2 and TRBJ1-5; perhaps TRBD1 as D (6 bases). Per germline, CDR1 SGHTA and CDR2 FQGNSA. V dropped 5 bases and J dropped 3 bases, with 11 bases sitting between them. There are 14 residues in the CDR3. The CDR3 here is CASSETGFNQPQHF. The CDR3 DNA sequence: TGTGCCAGCAGCGAGACAGGATTCAATCAGCCCCAGCATTTT.

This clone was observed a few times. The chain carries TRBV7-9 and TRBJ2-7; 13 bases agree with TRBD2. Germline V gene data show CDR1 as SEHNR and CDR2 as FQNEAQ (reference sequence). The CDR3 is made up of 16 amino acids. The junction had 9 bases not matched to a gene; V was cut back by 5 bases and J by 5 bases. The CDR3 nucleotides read TGTGCCAGCAGCCCTAAGGGGACTAGCGGGGCAGACGAGCAGTACTTC. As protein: CASSPKGTSGADEQYF.

CDR3 sequence reads: CASSLGGMNTEAFF. CDR3 DNA: TGTGCCAGCAGTTTGGGGGGGATGAACACTGAAGCTTTCTTT. This sequence joins TRBV27 and TRBJ1-1, with D perhaps TRBD1 (5 bases). Trimming removed 3 bases at V and 0 bases at J, with 8 bases between. The CDR3 is made up of 14 amino acids. Germline-derived CDR1 and CDR2 are MNHEY and SMNVEV (reference sequence).

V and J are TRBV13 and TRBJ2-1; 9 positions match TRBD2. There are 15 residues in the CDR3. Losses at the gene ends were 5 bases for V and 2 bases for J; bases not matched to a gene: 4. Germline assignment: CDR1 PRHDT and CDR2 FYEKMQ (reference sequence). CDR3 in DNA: TGTGCCAGCAGCCATAGCGGGAGAGCCTACAATGAGCAGTTCTTC. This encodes CASSHSGRAYNEQFF.

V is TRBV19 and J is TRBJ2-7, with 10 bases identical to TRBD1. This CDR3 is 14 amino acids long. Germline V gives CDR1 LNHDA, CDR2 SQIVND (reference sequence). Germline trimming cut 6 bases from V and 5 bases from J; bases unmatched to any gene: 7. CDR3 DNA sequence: TGTGCCAGTAGGGGGGGACAGGGGCGGCACGAGCAGTACTTC. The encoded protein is CASRGGQGRHEQYF. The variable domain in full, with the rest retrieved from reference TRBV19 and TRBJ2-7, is DGGITQSPKYLFRKEGQNVTLSCEQNLNHDAMYWYRQDPGQGLRLIYYSQIVNDFQKGDIAEGYSVSREKKESFPLTVTSAQKNPTAFYLCASRGGQGRHEQYFGPGTRLTVT.

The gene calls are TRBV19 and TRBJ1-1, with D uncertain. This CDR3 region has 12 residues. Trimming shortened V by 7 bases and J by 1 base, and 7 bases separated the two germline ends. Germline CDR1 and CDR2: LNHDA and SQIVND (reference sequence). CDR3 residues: CASIRSNTEAFF. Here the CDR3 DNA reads TGTGCCAGTATTCGGTCGAACACTGAAGCTTTCTTT.

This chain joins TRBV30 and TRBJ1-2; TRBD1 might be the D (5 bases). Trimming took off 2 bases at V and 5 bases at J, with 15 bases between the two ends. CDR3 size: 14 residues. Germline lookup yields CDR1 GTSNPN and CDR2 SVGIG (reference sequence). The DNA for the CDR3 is TGTGCCTGGAGTTTAGGCTCCGGGGGGTATGGCTACACCTTC. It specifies CAWSLGSGGYGYTF.

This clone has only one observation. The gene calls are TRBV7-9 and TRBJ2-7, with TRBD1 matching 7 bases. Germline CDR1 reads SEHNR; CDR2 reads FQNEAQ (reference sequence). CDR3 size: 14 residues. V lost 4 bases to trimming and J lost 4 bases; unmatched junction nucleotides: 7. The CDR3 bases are TGTGCCAGCAGCTCGTCGGGACAGCTTTACGAGCAGTACTTC. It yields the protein CASSSSGQLYEQYF.

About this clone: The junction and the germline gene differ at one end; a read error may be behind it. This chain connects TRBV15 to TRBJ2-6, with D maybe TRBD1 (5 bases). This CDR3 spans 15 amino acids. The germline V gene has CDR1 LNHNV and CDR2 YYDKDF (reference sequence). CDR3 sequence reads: CATKSPSSGANGLTF. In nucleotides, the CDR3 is TGTGCCACCAAGAGCCCCAGCTCTGGGGCCAACGGCCTGACTTTC.

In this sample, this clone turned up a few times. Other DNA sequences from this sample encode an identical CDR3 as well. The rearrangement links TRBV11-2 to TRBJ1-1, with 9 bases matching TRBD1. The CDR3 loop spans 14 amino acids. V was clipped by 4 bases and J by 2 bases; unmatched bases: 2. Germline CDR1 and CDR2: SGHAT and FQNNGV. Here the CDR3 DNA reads TGTGCCAGCAGCTCGGGACAGGGAAACACTGAAGCTTTCTTT. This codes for CASSSGQGNTEAFF.